The 20 T cell receptor beta chains below were found in one sample sequenced in a study of cytomegalovirus exposure and HLA in healthy donors. Primers included in the PCR were 60 Vbeta and 13 Jbeta primers. Some clones are missing from TCRdb's copy, which holds only in-frame ones; the method was immunoSEQ multiplex PCR. The sample gives around 150,000 clones, about 81% of which show up once; approximately 3% is in the top ten. The sequencing input was PBMCs. The receptor set was obtained from a woman aged 45-60 years in good health and CMV-seropositive.

The chain combines TRBV7-8 with TRBJ1-2; the match to TRBD1 covers 7 bases. J gave up 6 bases and V 2 bases, and 3 bases lay outside the gene matches. Germline CDR1 reads SGHVS; CDR2 reads FQNEAQ. The CDR3 is 13 residues long. CDR3 DNA: TGTGCCAGCAGCTTAATGACAGGGAATGGCTACACCTTC. Protein: CASSLMTGNGYTF.

CDR3: CASSLDGSSYNEQFF. CDR3 sequence (DNA): TGTGCCAGCAGCTTAGACGGGAGCTCCTACAATGAGCAGTTCTTC. The chain joins TRBV7-9 to TRBJ2-1, with TRBD2 as a possible D gene (6 bases). V lost 1 base to trimming and J lost 0 bases, with 7 bases between them. From germline, CDR1 is SEHNR and CDR2 FQNEAQ (reference sequence). CDR3 length equals 15 residues.

This sequence joins TRBV6-5 and TRBJ1-1; the D gene is possibly TRBD1 (5 bases). Trimming stripped 5 bases from V and 0 bases from J, with 7 bases between. Per germline, CDR1 MNHEY and CDR2 SVGAGI. The CDR3 totals 13 residues. The CDR3 loop reads CASSRGLNTEAFF. CDR3 sequence (DNA): TGTGCCAGCAGTCGGGGGTTGAACACTGAAGCTTTCTTT.

CDR3 bases: TGTGCCAGCAGTGCACGGGGGGGCCTGTACAATGAGCAGTTCTTC. Its protein product is CASSARGGLYNEQFF. The chain joins TRBV6-1 to TRBJ2-1; 8 bases align to TRBD2. Trimming took 4 bases from V and 4 from J; bases not matched to a gene: 6. This CDR3 contains 15 residues. Looked up from germline, CDR1 is MNHNS and CDR2 is SASEGT.

The rearrangement links TRBV10-3 to TRBJ1-1, with D maybe TRBD1 (5 bases). Per germline, CDR1 ENHRY and CDR2 SYGVKD. V was cut by 3 bases and J by 8 bases, with 16 bases left in between. The CDR3 totals 14 residues. CDR3 sequence: CAISEVGGVSEAFF. CDR3 DNA: TGTGCCATCAGTGAAGTTGGGGGGGTGTCGGAAGCTTTCTTT.

V is TRBV29-1 and J is TRBJ2-1, with a weak D call TRBD2 (6 bases). CDR1 and CDR2 from the germline V gene are SQVTM and ANQGSEA. Trimming pared 7 bases from V and 2 bases from J, leaving 12 bases between. The CDR3 covers 13 residues. CDR3 bases: TGCAGCGCGGAGACTAGTACCTACAATGAGCAGTTCTTC. It translates to CSAETSTYNEQFF.

This chain uses TRBV5-5 with TRBJ1-1; 10 nucleotides match TRBD1. This CDR3 contains 15 residues. V lost 4 bases and J lost 4; bases outside the gene matches: 7. Germline values: CDR1 SGHKS, CDR2 YYEKEE (reference sequence). DNA of the CDR3: TGTGCCAGCAGCACCTGGACAGGGGGAGGCACTGAAGCTTTCTTT. It is translated as CASSTWTGGGTEAFF.

CDR3 coding DNA: TGTGCCAGCAGCCAAACCCGCCCGACTCATGGCTACGAGCAGTACTTC. Protein sequence: CASSQTRPTHGYEQYF. This chain joins TRBV7-8 and TRBJ2-7; no definite D call. The V end was cut by 5 bases, the J end by 3 bases, with 20 bases between. The CDR3 contains 16 residues. Germline CDR1 and CDR2: SGHVS and FQNEAQ.

The J gene is TRBJ2-1, the V gene TRBV5-5; 7 positions match TRBD1. CDR3 length: 15 amino acids. Losses at the gene ends were 2 bases for V and 1 base for J; bases not matched to a gene: 3. Germline-derived CDR1 and CDR2 are SGHKS and YYEKEE (reference sequence). The CDR3 region has the DNA TGTGCCAGCAGCTTAGAGGGGGCATCCTACAATGAGCAGTTCTTC. Translation: CASSLEGASYNEQFF.

The genes are TRBV9 and TRBJ1-6; no firm D call. V was shortened by 6 bases and J by 0 bases, with 10 bases between the two germline ends. Germline V gene lookup returns CDR1 SGDLS and CDR2 YYNGEE. CDR3 length: 15 amino acids. CDR3 residues: CASTSGSSYNSPLHF. CDR3 in DNA: TGTGCCAGCACCTCAGGAAGCTCCTATAATTCACCCCTCCACTTT.

V gene TRBV5-1 combines with J gene TRBJ1-1, with unresolved D. The length of the CDR3 is 14 residues. Germline V gives CDR1 SGHRS, CDR2 YFSETQ. Trimming cost V 2 bases and J 2 bases, with 10 bases left between them. Here the CDR3 reads CASSFRLGNTEAFF. The CDR3, as DNA: TGCGCCAGCAGCTTCCGACTGGGTAACACTGAAGCTTTCTTT.

This clone occurred a few times. The J gene is TRBJ2-7, the V gene TRBV6-5; TRBD2 matches at 8 bases. The CDR3 has 12 amino acids. The V segment lost 6 bases and the J segment 7 bases; nucleotides outside the gene matches: 5. In germline, CDR1 is MNHEY, CDR2 SVGAGI. CDR3 region: CASRNGGGEQYF. CDR3 DNA sequence: TGTGCCAGCAGAAACGGGGGGGGTGAGCAGTACTTC.

This clone came up a few times. The rearrangement joins TRBV5-1 to TRBJ1-1; 8 positions agree with TRBD1. Trimming removed 4 bases from V and 0 bases from J; junction bases left unmatched: 11. This CDR3 contains 17 residues. Germline V gene lookup returns CDR1 SGHRS and CDR2 YFSETQ. The CDR3 coding sequence is TGCGCCAGCAGCCCACGGCCGGGACAGGACATGAACACTGAAGCTTTCTTT. This codes for CASSPRPGQDMNTEAFF.

This chain uses TRBV6-1 with TRBJ1-2, with D possibly matching TRBD1 (6 bases). There are 14 residues in the CDR3. Deletions cut 3 bases from V and 4 bases from J, with 12 bases between. Germline assignment: CDR1 MNHNS and CDR2 SASEGT. Here the CDR3 reads CASSENRASYGYTF. The DNA of the CDR3 is TGTGCCAGCAGTGAGAACAGGGCATCCTATGGCTACACCTTC.

A note on this clone: Other DNA sequences in this sample translate to the same CDR3. The chain has TRBV5-1 and TRBJ2-3; 14 positions agree with TRBD2. The CDR3 loop spans 17 amino acids. Germline V gives CDR1 SGHRS, CDR2 YFSETQ. After removal of 4 bases from V and 2 bases from J, the junction contained 6 bases not matched to a gene. CDR3 loop: CASSPGLAGGSTDTQYF. CDR3 in DNA: TGCGCCAGCAGCCCCGGACTAGCGGGGGGTTCCACAGATACGCAGTATTTT.

The chain combines TRBV2 with TRBJ2-2; 10 bases map to TRBD1. Germline V gene data show CDR1 as SNHLY and CDR2 as FYNNEI. J gave up 6 bases and V 7 bases, and 8 bases lay outside the gene matches. The CDR3 sequence is 15 residues long. The chain's CDR3 is CASTEWTGGPGELFF. CDR3 nucleotides: TGTGCCAGCACCGAATGGACAGGGGGTCCCGGGGAGCTGTTTTTT.

The sample holds one count of this clone. This rearrangement joins TRBV4-1 to TRBJ2-5; TRBD2 matches at 14 bases. V shed 1 base, J shed 4 bases, and the junction held 5 bases outside the gene matches. The germline gives CDR1 MGHRA, CDR2 YSYEKL. The CDR3 totals 17 residues. The CDR3 is CASSQGLAGGPGETQYF. Written as DNA, the CDR3 is TGCGCCAGCAGCCAAGGACTAGCGGGGGGGCCAGGAGAGACCCAGTACTTC.

CDR3 loop: CASSQEWPAQETQYF. The CDR3 nucleotides read TGCGCCAGCAGCCAAGAGTGGCCAGCGCAAGAGACCCAGTACTTC. The V call is TRBV4-1, the J call TRBJ2-5; D unresolved. The CDR3 has 15 amino acids. The V and J ends lost 0 bases and 2 bases respectively, with 10 bases between them. CDR1 MGHRA and CDR2 YSYEKL come from the germline V gene.

The chain links TRBV10-3 to TRBJ1-2; 8 bases are a match to TRBD1. Trimming took 4 bases from V and 4 from J; bases not matched to a gene: 8. CDR3 length equals 15 residues. Per the germline V gene, CDR1 is ENHRY and CDR2 is SYGVKD. The DNA of the CDR3 is TGTGCCATCAGTGCCTACAGGGGGACGGGCTATGGCTACACCTTC. Residues: CAISAYRGTGYGYTF.

This clone appeared a few times. The J gene is TRBJ2-7, the V gene TRBV28; 10 bases map to TRBD1. CDR1 is MDHEN and CDR2 is SYDVKM in the germline V gene. With 5 bases clipped from V and 5 bases from J, the junction kept 12 bases outside the gene matches. The CDR3 is made up of 16 amino acids. The CDR3 loop is CASSPPPGQGKDEQYF. CDR3 bases: TGTGCCAGCAGTCCCCCCCCGGGACAGGGGAAAGACGAGCAGTACTTC.